This section outlines one T cell receptor (beta chain) sequence together with its context. Its antigen is currently unknown. The record originates from a study of T cells in Graves' hyperthyroidism and ophthalmopathy. Study-wide results and limits: A model built on 13 V-J features separated ophthalmopathy from stable hyperthyroidism. Blood shared most expanded thyroid clonotypes above 0.001.

TCR beta CDR3 regions were amplified from RNA transcripts. The HTBI set primed first-round TCR CDR3 RT-PCR. TCRdb reprocessed the multiplex PCR reads with MiXCR, giving one entry per CDR3 protein. The table has approximately 700,000 distinct CDR3 sequences, 45% seen once; the top ten hold less than 8.5%. Sequenced sample: peripheral blood or thyroid tissue (not recorded which). The source of this sequence is an adult man with Graves' disease, either hyperthyroidism or ophthalmopathy (not recorded which).

CDR3 nucleotide sequence: TGCAGTGCCAGTAGGCCCTCTGGGGCCAACGTCCTGACTTTC. Translating gives CSASRPSGANVLTF. The chain joins TRBV20-1 to TRBJ2-6; D remains ambiguous. CDR1 DFQATT and CDR2 SNEGSKA come from the germline V gene (reference sequence). CDR3 length equals 14 residues. V lost 6 bases to trimming and J lost 0 bases, with 9 bases between them.